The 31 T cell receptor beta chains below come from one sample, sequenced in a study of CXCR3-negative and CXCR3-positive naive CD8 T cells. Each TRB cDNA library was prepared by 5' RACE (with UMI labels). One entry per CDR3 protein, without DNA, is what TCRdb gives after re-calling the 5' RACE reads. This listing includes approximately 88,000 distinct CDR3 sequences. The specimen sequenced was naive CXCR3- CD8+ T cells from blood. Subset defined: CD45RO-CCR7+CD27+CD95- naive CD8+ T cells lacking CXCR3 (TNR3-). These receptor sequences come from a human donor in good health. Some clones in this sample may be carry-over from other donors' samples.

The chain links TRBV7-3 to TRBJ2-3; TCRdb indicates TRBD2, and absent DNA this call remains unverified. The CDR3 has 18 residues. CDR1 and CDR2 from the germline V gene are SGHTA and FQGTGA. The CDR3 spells CASSLPIGTSGSTDTQYF.

The CDR3: CASSFGQGHEQYF. The chain recombines TRBV12-3 or TRBV12-4 with TRBJ2-7; the TCRdb call, TRBD2, lacks DNA for checking. The CDR3 runs to 13 residues.

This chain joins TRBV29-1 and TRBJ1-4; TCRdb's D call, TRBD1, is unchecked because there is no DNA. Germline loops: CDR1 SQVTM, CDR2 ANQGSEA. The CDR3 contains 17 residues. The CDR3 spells CSVELGQGSPPAEKLFF.

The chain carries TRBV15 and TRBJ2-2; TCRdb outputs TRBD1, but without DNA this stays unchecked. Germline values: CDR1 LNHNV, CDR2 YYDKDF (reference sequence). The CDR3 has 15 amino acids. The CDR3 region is CATSQGMSNTGELFF.

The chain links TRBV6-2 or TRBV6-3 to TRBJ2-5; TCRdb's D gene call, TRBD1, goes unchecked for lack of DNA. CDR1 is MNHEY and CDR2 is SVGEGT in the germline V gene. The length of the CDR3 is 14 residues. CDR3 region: CASSRRAGVETQYF.

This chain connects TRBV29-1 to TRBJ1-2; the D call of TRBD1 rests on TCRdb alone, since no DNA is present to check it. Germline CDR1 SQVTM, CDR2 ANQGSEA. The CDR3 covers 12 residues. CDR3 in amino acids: CSVDQGNLGYTF.

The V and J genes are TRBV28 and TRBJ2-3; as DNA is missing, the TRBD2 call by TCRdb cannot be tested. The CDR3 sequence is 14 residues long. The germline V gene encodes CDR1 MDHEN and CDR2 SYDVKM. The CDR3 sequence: CASSWTSETDTQYF.

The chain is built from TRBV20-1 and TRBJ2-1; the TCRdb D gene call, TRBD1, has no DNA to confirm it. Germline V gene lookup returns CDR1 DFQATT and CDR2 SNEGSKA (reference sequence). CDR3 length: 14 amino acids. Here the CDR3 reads CSAREAGRYNEQFF.

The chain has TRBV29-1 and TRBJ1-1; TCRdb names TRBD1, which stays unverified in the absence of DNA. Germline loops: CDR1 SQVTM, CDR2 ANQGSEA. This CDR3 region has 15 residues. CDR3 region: CSVAPRGGVNTEAFF.

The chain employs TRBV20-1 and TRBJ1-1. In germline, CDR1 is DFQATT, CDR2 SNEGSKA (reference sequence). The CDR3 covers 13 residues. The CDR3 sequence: CSAKEGLSTEAFF.

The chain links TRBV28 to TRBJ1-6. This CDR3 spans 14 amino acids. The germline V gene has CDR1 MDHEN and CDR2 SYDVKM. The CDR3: CASSAEGLGSPLHF.

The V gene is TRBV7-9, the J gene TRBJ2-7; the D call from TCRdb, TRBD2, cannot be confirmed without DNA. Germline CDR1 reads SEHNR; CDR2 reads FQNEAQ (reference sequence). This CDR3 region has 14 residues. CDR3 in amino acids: CASSGRTIGYEQYF.

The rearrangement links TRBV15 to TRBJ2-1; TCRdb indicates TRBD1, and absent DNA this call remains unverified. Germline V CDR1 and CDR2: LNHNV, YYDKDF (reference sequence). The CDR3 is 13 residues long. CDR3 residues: CASSTGAADEQFF.

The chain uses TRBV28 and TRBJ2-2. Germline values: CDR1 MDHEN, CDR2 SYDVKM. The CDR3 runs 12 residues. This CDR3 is CASNSKGGELFF.

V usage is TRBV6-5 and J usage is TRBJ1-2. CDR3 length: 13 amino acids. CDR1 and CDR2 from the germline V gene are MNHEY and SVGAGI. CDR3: CASNYGTNYGYTF.

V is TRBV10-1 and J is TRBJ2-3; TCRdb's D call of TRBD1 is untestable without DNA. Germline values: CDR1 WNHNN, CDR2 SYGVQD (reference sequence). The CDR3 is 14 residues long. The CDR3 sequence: CASSWGQSTDTQYF.

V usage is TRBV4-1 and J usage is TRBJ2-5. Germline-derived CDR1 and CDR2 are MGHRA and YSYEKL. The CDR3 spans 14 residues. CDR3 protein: CASSQDRGWETQYF.

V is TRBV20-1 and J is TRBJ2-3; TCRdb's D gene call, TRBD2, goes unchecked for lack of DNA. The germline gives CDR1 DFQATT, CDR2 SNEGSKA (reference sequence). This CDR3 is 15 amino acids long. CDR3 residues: CSARATSGGTDTQYF.

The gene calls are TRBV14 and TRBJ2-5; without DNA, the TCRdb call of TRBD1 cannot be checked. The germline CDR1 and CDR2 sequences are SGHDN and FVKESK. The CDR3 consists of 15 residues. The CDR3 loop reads CASSPTRRGRETQYF.

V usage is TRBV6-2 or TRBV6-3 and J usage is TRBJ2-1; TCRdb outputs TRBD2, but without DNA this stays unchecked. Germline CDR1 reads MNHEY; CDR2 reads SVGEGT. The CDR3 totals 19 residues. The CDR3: CASSPNPTSVLRSYNEQFF.

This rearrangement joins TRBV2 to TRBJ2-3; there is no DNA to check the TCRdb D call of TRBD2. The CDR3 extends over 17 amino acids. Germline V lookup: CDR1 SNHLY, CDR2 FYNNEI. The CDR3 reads CASSPLAGLTSTDTQYF.

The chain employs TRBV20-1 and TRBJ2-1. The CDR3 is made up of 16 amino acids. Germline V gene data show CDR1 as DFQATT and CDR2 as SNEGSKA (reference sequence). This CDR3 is CSARELDRGPYNEQFF.

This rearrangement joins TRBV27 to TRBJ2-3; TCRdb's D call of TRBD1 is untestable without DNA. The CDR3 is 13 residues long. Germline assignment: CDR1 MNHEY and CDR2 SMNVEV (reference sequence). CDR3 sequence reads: CASSFPGGNNQYF.

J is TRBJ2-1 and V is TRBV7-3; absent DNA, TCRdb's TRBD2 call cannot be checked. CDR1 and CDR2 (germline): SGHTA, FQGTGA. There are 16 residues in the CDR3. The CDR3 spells CASSSGIRTSLNEQFF.

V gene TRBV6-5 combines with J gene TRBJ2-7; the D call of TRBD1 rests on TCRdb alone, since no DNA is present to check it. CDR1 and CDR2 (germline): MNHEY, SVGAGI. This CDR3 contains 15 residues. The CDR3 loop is CASSYSPQGAYEQYF.

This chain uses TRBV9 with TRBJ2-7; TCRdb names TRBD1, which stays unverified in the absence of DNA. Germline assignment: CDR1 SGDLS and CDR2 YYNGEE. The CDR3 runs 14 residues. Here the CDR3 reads CASSVAQGNYEQYF. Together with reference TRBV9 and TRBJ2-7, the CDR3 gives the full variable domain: DSGVTQTPKHLITATGQRVTLRCSPRSGDLSVYWYQQSLDQGLQFLIQYYNGEERAKGNILERFSAQQFPDLHSELNLSSLELGDSALYFCASSVAQGNYEQYFGPGTRLTVT.

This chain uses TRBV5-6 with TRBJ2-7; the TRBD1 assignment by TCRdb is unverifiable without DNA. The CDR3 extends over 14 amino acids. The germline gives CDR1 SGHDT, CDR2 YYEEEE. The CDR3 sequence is CASSPREAPYEQYF.

The CDR3 reads CASSLAGGYEQFF. This chain uses TRBV5-1 with TRBJ2-1. The CDR3 runs 13 residues. Germline CDR1 SGHRS, CDR2 YFSETQ.

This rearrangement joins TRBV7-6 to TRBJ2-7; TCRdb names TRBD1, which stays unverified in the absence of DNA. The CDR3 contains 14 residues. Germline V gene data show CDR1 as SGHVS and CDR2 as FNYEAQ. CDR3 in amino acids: CASSSGQGEHEQYF.

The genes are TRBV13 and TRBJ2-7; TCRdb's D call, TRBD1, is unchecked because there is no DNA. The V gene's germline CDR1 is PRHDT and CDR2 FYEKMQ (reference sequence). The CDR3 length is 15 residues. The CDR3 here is CASSSSMGNRDEQYF.

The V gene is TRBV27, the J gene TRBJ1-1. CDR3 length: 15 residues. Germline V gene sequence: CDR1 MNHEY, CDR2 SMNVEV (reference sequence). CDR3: CASSHGTLLNTEAFF.